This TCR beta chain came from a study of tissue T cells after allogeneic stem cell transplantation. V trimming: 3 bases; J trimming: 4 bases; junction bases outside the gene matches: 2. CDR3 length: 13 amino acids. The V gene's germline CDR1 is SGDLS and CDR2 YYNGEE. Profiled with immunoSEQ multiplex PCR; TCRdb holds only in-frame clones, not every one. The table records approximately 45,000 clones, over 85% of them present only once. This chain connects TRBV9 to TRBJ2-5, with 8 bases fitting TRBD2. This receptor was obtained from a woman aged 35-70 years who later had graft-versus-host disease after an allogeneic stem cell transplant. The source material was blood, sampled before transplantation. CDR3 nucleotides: TGTGCCAGCAGCGGAACTAGCGGAGAGACCCAGTACTTC. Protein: CASSGTSGETQYF.